The 26 T cell receptor beta chains given below trace back to one sample, sequenced in a study of blood T cell repertoires in COVID-19 (TCRdb year 2020). The method behind the library was the immunoSEQ multiplex PCR assay. Entries here come from immuneACCESS through TCRdb and include only in-frame sequences with V and J called. Some clones fail to appear in such tables; in the studies checked, an unresolved V gene covers under half of the shortfall, and the cause of the remainder is unknown. This sample is represented by 87,000 or so clones; 70% to 90% of them were singletons. 7% to 9% of the sample belongs to the ten largest clones. The sample taken for sequencing was peripheral blood. All receptors derive from a human donor with acute or convalescent COVID-19. The donor label of this sample is uncertain.

This clone was seen only a few times. CDR3 coding DNA: TGTGCTAGTGGTTACGGCCCGACTAGCCTCCTCTACAATGAGCAGTTCTTC. Translated, it gives CASGYGPTSLLYNEQFF. The chain couples TRBV12-5 to TRBJ2-1, with 7 bases aligning to TRBD2. V shed 4 bases, J shed 3 bases, and the junction held 12 bases outside the gene matches. CDR3 size: 17 residues. Germline CDR1 LGHNT, CDR2 FRNRAP.

V is TRBV7-2 and J is TRBJ1-6; 10 bases map to TRBD1. After removal of 3 bases from V and 10 bases from J, the junction contained 3 bases not matched to a gene. This CDR3 contains 14 residues. Looked up from germline, CDR1 is SGHTA and CDR2 is FQGNSA. CDR3 protein: CASSLTGGWSPLHF. In DNA form, the CDR3 reads TGTGCCAGCAGCTTGACAGGGGGCTGGTCACCCCTCCACTTT. The full variable domain, in which reference TRBV7-2 and TRBJ1-6 provide the parts outside the CDR3, is GAGVSQSPSNKVTEKGKDVELRCDPISGHTALYWYRQSLGQGLEFLIYFQGNSAPDKSGLPSDRFSAERTGGSVSTLTIQRTQQEDSAVYLCASSLTGGWSPLHFGNGTRLTVT.

The chain employs TRBV6-6 and TRBJ2-7, with TRBD1 matching over 9 bases. This CDR3 has 14 amino acids. Germline CDR1 reads MNHNY; CDR2 reads SVGAGI (reference sequence). V lost 5 bases, J lost 7 bases, and 9 bases stayed unmatched. CDR3 nucleotide sequence: TGTGCCAGCAGTGCGACAGGGGGTACGGAAGAGCAGTACTTC. Translation gives CASSATGGTEEQYF.

The CDR3 sequence: CASSLATDNEKLFF. The CDR3 DNA reads TGTGCCAGCAGCTTAGCGACAGATAATGAAAAACTGTTTTTT. V usage is TRBV7-9 and J usage is TRBJ1-4; possible D gene TRBD1, 5 bases. CDR3 size: 14 residues. The germline V and J ends were trimmed by 0 bases and 4 bases, with 6 bases remaining between them. Germline CDR1 SEHNR, CDR2 FQNEAQ (reference sequence).

The V gene is TRBV23-1, the J gene TRBJ1-2; 8 nucleotides align to TRBD1. TRBV23-1 falls under the ORF class, with uncertain function. The CDR3 has 14 residues. Trimming cost V 8 bases and J 3 bases; bases outside gene matches: 8. The CDR3 region has the DNA TGCGCCAGCGAACCGGACAGGGACGACTATGGCTACACCTTC. Protein: CASEPDRDDYGYTF.

The V call is TRBV14, the J call TRBJ1-1, with 9 bases fitting TRBD1. The germline CDR1 and CDR2 sequences are SGHDN and FVKESK. CDR3 length equals 12 residues. Trimming at V came to 3 bases and at J to 11 bases, leaving 4 bases not matched to a gene. CDR3 in amino acids: CASSQGQGVAFF. CDR3 DNA: TGTGCCAGCAGCCAGGGACAGGGTGTCGCTTTCTTT. The complete variable domain, with remaining parts taken from reference TRBV14 and TRBJ1-1, reads EAGVTQFPSHSVIEKGQTVTLRCDPISGHDNLYWYRRVMGKEIKFLLHFVKESKQDESGMPNNRFLAERTGGTYSTLKVQPAELEDSGVYFCASSQGQGVAFFGQGTRLTVV.

The rearrangement joins TRBV5-1 to TRBJ2-7; 10 bases are shared with TRBD1. V gave up 4 bases and J gave up 2 bases; unmatched junction bases: 3. Per germline, CDR1 SGHRS and CDR2 YFSETQ. The CDR3 is made up of 14 amino acids. CDR3: CASSVGQGAYEQYF. The CDR3, as DNA: TGCGCCAGCAGCGTTGGACAGGGGGCCTACGAGCAGTACTTC.

The chain uses TRBV6-2 or TRBV6-3 and TRBJ1-5, with 10 bases matching TRBD1. V lost 3 bases, J lost 4 bases, and 3 bases stayed unmatched. This CDR3 has 15 amino acids. Germline lookup yields CDR1 MNHEY and CDR2 SVGEGT. CDR3 sequence: CASSYGQGGNQPQHF. In DNA, the CDR3 is TGTGCCAGCAGTTATGGACAGGGGGGAAATCAGCCCCAGCATTTT.

CDR3 in DNA: TGTGCCAGCAGCCACCCTGACAGGGCTGGAAACACCATATATTTT. This translates into CASSHPDRAGNTIYF. The chain is built from TRBV4-2 and TRBJ1-3; 7 bases are a match to TRBD1. The CDR3 has 15 residues. CDR1 is LGHNA, CDR2 YNFKEQ, per germline. J gave up 2 bases and V 3 bases, and 4 bases lay outside the gene matches.

The count of this clone is one. This sequence joins TRBV15 and TRBJ2-1; D is possibly TRBD2 (6 bases). CDR1 is LNHNV and CDR2 is YYDKDF in the germline V gene (reference sequence). V was clipped by 1 base and J by 10 bases, with 11 bases between them. The CDR3 consists of 13 residues. CDR3: CATSRGEVREQFF. The DNA of the CDR3 is TGTGCCACCAGCAGAGGGGAGGTTAGGGAGCAGTTCTTC.

The J gene is TRBJ1-4, the V gene TRBV30; tentative D call: TRBD1 (6 bases). V was trimmed by 4 bases and J by 12 bases, leaving 21 bases between them. The CDR3 consists of 14 residues. Germline V gene data show CDR1 as GTSNPN and CDR2 as SVGIG (reference sequence). The CDR3 sequence: CAWMSGGGLRELFF. The CDR3 DNA reads TGTGCCTGGATGTCCGGGGGGGGGCTGAGGGAACTGTTTTTT.

The CDR3 here is CASSLNVRLSTDTQYF. As DNA, the CDR3 is TGCGCCAGCAGCTTAAATGTGAGACTTAGCACAGATACGCAGTATTTT. The V and J genes are TRBV5-1 and TRBJ2-3; D gene uncertain. The V and J ends lost 2 bases and 0 bases respectively, with 13 bases between them. This CDR3 has 16 amino acids. Looked up from germline, CDR1 is SGHRS and CDR2 is YFSETQ.

The J gene is TRBJ2-6, the V gene TRBV12-2; the tabulated D call, TRBD2, remains unverified against the DNA. TRBV12-2 is given as a pseudogene. CDR3 length: 13 amino acids. The CDR3 region has the DNA TGTGCAAACGGGGGCTCTGGGGCCAACGTCCTGACTTTC. Its protein is CANGGSGANVLTF.

The chain links TRBV5-1 to TRBJ1-1, with D perhaps TRBD1 (5 bases). Per the germline V gene, CDR1 is SGHRS and CDR2 is YFSETQ. Deletions cut 4 bases from V and 3 bases from J, with 16 bases between. The CDR3 totals 15 residues. The CDR3 DNA sequence: TGCGCCAGCAGCGGAGGGGACTTAGGGGACACTGAAGCTTTCTTT. Amino acid sequence: CASSGGDLGDTEAFF.

The chain uses TRBV7-3 and TRBJ2-2; 9 nucleotides agree with TRBD1. The CDR3 is 19 residues long. Germline V gene data show CDR1 as SGHTA and CDR2 as FQGTGA. J gave up 1 base and V 5 bases, and 14 bases lay outside the gene matches. This CDR3 reads CASSPRRQLTGGNTGELFF. The CDR3 DNA follows: TGTGCCAGCAGCCCGCGTCGTCAGCTGACAGGGGGGAACACCGGGGAGCTGTTTTTT.

The chain is built from TRBV28 and TRBJ1-2; weak D call: TRBD1 (6 bases). Deletions cut 6 bases from V and 8 bases from J, with 19 bases between. Germline CDR1 MDHEN, CDR2 SYDVKM. The length of the CDR3 is 14 residues. The CDR3 DNA reads as TGTGCCAGCAGGGGCAATGGACAGAGGGGCGGCTACACCTTC. Translation gives CASRGNGQRGGYTF.

The V call is TRBV7-9, the J call TRBJ2-1; TRBD2 matches 9 bases. The germline gives CDR1 SEHNR, CDR2 FQNEAQ (reference sequence). V was clipped by 9 bases and J by 0 bases; unmatched bases: 3. The length of the CDR3 is 14 residues. CDR3 region: CASLRGGSYNEQFF. CDR3 DNA sequence: TGTGCCAGTCTGCGGGGGGGCTCCTACAATGAGCAGTTCTTC. Full variable domain (missing parts from reference TRBV7-9 and TRBJ2-1): DTGVSQNPRHKITKRGQNVTFRCDPISEHNRLYWYRQTLGQGPEFLTYFQNEAQLEKSRLLSDRFSAERPKGSFSTLEIQRTEQGDSAMYLCASLRGGSYNEQFFGPGTRLTVL.

This clone was counted once. The chain employs TRBV24-1 and TRBJ2-1; TRBD1 matches 11 bases. Germline values: CDR1 KGHDR, CDR2 SFDVKD. CDR3 length: 13 amino acids. J gave up 6 bases and V 8 bases, and 2 bases lay outside the gene matches. Written as DNA, the CDR3 is TGTGCCACCAAGGGACAGGGGGTCAATGAGCAGTTCTTC. Translated: CATKGQGVNEQFF.

The rearrangement links TRBV7-9 to TRBJ2-1; TRBD2 is a possible D gene (5 bases). This CDR3 has 14 amino acids. Germline CDR1 SEHNR, CDR2 FQNEAQ (reference sequence). V shed 2 bases and J shed 8 bases, with 13 bases lying between them. The CDR3 region is CASSLSPGMDEQFF. Here the CDR3 DNA reads TGTGCCAGCAGCTTATCACCCGGGATGGATGAGCAGTTCTTC. Full variable domain (missing parts from reference TRBV7-9 and TRBJ2-1): DTGVSQNPRHKITKRGQNVTFRCDPISEHNRLYWYRQTLGQGPEFLTYFQNEAQLEKSRLLSDRFSAERPKGSFSTLEIQRTEQGDSAMYLCASSLSPGMDEQFFGPGTRLTVL.

The chain has TRBV10-2 and TRBJ1-2; D may be TRBD1 (5 bases). V was trimmed by 0 bases and J by 6 bases, leaving 26 bases between them. Per germline, CDR1 WSHSY and CDR2 SAAADI. This CDR3 has 19 residues. The CDR3 is CASSESGARAGRIKHGYTF. CDR3 coding DNA: TGCGCCAGCAGTGAGTCGGGCGCTCGAGCAGGGAGGATCAAACATGGCTACACCTTC.

This clone is a singleton in its sample. The V call is TRBV9, the J call TRBJ2-2; 8 nucleotides agree with TRBD2. CDR3 size: 15 residues. The junction had 6 bases not matched to a gene; V was cut back by 3 bases and J by 5 bases. CDR1 is SGDLS, CDR2 YYNGEE, per germline. The CDR3 region has the DNA TGTGCCAGCAGCGGAAATAGCGGGGAGACCGGGGAGCTGTTTTTT. Translation gives CASSGNSGETGELFF.

The rearrangement links TRBV19 to TRBJ2-5; 8 nucleotides line up with TRBD1. The V gene end was trimmed by 6 bases and the J gene end by 5 bases; junction bases not matched to a gene: 14. The germline CDR1 and CDR2 sequences are LNHDA and SQIVND (reference sequence). This CDR3 region has 16 residues. The CDR3 reads CASRGGWTGKSETQYF. CDR3 nucleotide sequence: TGTGCCAGTAGAGGGGGGTGGACAGGGAAGTCCGAGACCCAGTACTTC.

This chain links TRBV19 with TRBJ2-6; the D gene is possibly TRBD1 (6 bases). V lost 7 bases and J lost 0, with 16 bases in between. Germline assignment: CDR1 LNHDA and CDR2 SQIVND (reference sequence). The CDR3 is made up of 17 amino acids. CDR3 sequence (DNA): TGTGCCAGTACCCGGTGGGGGCGTGACTCTGGGGCCAACGTCCTGACTTTC. Encoded protein: CASTRWGRDSGANVLTF.

V and J are TRBV7-2 and TRBJ2-7; D is possibly TRBD1 (6 bases). Germline V CDR1 and CDR2: SGHTA, FQGNSA. This CDR3 has 16 residues. Trimming left V 2 bases short and J 3 bases short, with 17 bases between. The CDR3 sequence is CASSLTPVRGDYEQYF. In DNA form, the CDR3 reads TGTGCCAGCAGCTTAACCCCGGTCAGGGGCGACTACGAGCAGTACTTC.

The chain has TRBV11-2 and TRBJ2-7, with 7 bases identical to TRBD1. The CDR3 runs 14 residues. V trimming: 2 bases; J trimming: 6 bases; junction bases outside the gene matches: 7. Germline loops: CDR1 SGHAT, CDR2 FQNNGV. CDR3 loop: CASSLNRGVGEQYF. The CDR3 bases are TGTGCCAGCAGCTTAAACAGGGGAGTGGGCGAGCAGTACTTC.

The chain joins TRBV6-5 to TRBJ1-6; 7 bases match TRBD1. Losses at the gene ends were 2 bases for V and 9 bases for J; bases not matched to a gene: 7. Germline V gene data show CDR1 as MNHEY and CDR2 as SVGAGI. The CDR3 spans 15 residues. The CDR3 spells CASSYQPGDSSPLHF. The CDR3 DNA follows: TGTGCCAGCAGTTACCAGCCAGGGGACAGTTCACCCCTCCACTTT.